The clone carrying this T cell receptor beta chain showed up just once. Its antigen remains unidentified. The junction departs from germline at one end; a sequencing error may be responsible. The data derive from a study of blood T cells in healthy people across ages. Study as a whole: Template switching caught about one barcoded beta molecule for each two T cells.

Broader study findings: Both higher diversity and more naive CD4+ cells marked long-lived donors when set against aged donors. Since the PBMCs were unsorted, naive and antigen-experienced cells could not be conclusively compared. With age, beta diversity per million T cells declined roughly linearly, significantly by 30 to 40.

The CDR3 runs to 13 residues. The germline V gene has CDR1 SEHNR and CDR2 FQNEAQ (reference sequence). A second roughly 7 to 11 cycle PCR used barcoded and J-beta primers. TCRdb reprocessed the 5' RACE reads with MiXCR, giving one entry per CDR3 protein. The sample consists of about 1.1 million distinct CDR3 sequences, 35% to 40% of them appearing once. The specimen was blood. This TCR was sampled from a man between 18 and 29 years old in good health. This chain links TRBV7-9 with TRBJ1-6; D gene ambiguous. The CDR3 loop reads CSSSLGGNSPLHF. The CDR3 bases are TGTTCCAGCAGCTTAGGAGGTAATTCACCCCTCCACTTT.